This entry lists 29 T cell receptor beta chains sequenced from one sample in a study of cytomegalovirus exposure and HLA in healthy donors. Clones were sequenced by immunoSEQ multiplex PCR, and TCRdb holds only the in-frame ones, with some missing. This table holds roughly 82,000 clones, about 92% found once. The material sequenced was PBMCs. Receptors were obtained from a man younger than 35 in good health and CMV-seronegative.

The chain links TRBV19 to TRBJ2-1, with 7 bases matching TRBD2. Germline trimming cut 4 bases from V and 5 bases from J; bases unmatched to any gene: 8. Germline V gene sequence: CDR1 LNHDA, CDR2 SQIVND (reference sequence). The CDR3 contains 15 residues. The CDR3: CASSTRLAAHNEQFF. In DNA form, the CDR3 reads TGTGCCAGTAGTACTCGACTAGCTGCTCACAATGAGCAGTTCTTC.

This sequence joins TRBV14 and TRBJ2-7, with TRBD2 as a possible D gene (5 bases). V gave up 0 bases and J gave up 1 base, with 19 bases separating them. The V gene's germline CDR1 is SGHDN and CDR2 FVKESK. The CDR3 consists of 18 residues. The DNA for the CDR3 is TGTGCCAGCAGCCAAGATCTAGGACGGACTCCGGGTTCCTACGAGCAGTACTTC. This encodes CASSQDLGRTPGSYEQYF.

The chain has TRBV19 and TRBJ1-1; 7 bases are a match to TRBD1. CDR1 is LNHDA and CDR2 is SQIVND in the germline V gene (reference sequence). The CDR3 consists of 16 residues. After removal of 1 base from V and 5 bases from J, the junction contained 10 bases not matched to a gene. The CDR3 sequence: CASSIARRGRGTEAFF. The CDR3 region has the DNA TGTGCCAGTAGTATAGCTAGGAGGGGGCGAGGAACTGAAGCTTTCTTT.

V usage is TRBV7-2 and J usage is TRBJ2-1, with 11 nucleotides matching TRBD2. This CDR3 region has 17 residues. V trimming: 5 bases; J trimming: 2 bases; junction bases outside the gene matches: 8. CDR1 is SGHTA and CDR2 is FQGNSA in the germline V gene. CDR3 nucleotides: TGTGCCAGCAGCCGAGGGCGTAGCGGGAGGGCCTACAATGAGCAGTTCTTC. Translating gives CASSRGRSGRAYNEQFF. Together with reference TRBV7-2 and TRBJ2-1, the CDR3 gives the full variable domain: GAGVSQSPSNKVTEKGKDVELRCDPISGHTALYWYRQSLGQGLEFLIYFQGNSAPDKSGLPSDRFSAERTGGSVSTLTIQRTQQEDSAVYLCASSRGRSGRAYNEQFFGPGTRLTVL.

The genes are TRBV30 and TRBJ1-5; 7 bases match TRBD1. This CDR3 region has 13 residues. V trimming: 5 bases; J trimming: 3 bases; junction bases outside the gene matches: 4. The germline CDR1 and CDR2 sequences are GTSNPN and SVGIG (reference sequence). Written as DNA, the CDR3 is TGTGCCTGGCAACAGGGGTTCAATCAGCCCCAGCATTTT. It yields the protein CAWQQGFNQPQHF.

The chain links TRBV6-5 to TRBJ1-4; 8 bases fit TRBD1. The junction had 4 bases not matched to a gene; V was cut back by 4 bases and J by 12 bases. CDR1 and CDR2 (germline): MNHEY, SVGAGI. The CDR3 runs 12 residues. The CDR3 loop is CASSSKTGELFF. CDR3 nucleotide sequence: TGTGCCAGCAGTTCCAAGACAGGGGAACTGTTTTTT.

The rearrangement uses TRBV18 and TRBJ2-7; TRBD1 matches at 9 bases. CDR1 is KGHSH, CDR2 LQKENI, per germline. Trimming at V came to 6 bases and at J to 0 bases, leaving 6 bases not matched to a gene. The CDR3 length is 15 residues. The CDR3 here is CASSLGQGSSYEQYF. For the CDR3, the DNA is TGTGCCAGCTCCCTTGGACAGGGGTCCTCCTACGAGCAGTACTTC. Variable domain in full (rest from reference TRBV18 and TRBJ2-7): NAGVMQNPRHLVRRRGQEARLRCSPMKGHSHVYWYRQLPEEGLKFMVYLQKENIIDESGMPKERFSAEFPKEGPSILRIQQVVRGDSAAYFCASSLGQGSSYEQYFGPGTRLTVT.

This clone has just one count. Written as DNA, the CDR3 is TGTGCCAGCAGCTTTCAGGGAAGTTATGAGACCCAGTACTTC. Its translation is CASSFQGSYETQYF. The chain uses TRBV7-2 and TRBJ2-5; weak D call: TRBD1 (5 bases). Germline CDR1 and CDR2: SGHTA and FQGNSA. The CDR3 has 14 residues. Trimming stripped 3 bases from V and 5 bases from J, with 13 bases between.

The V and J genes are TRBV5-1 and TRBJ2-1; perhaps TRBD2 as D (6 bases). This CDR3 is 14 amino acids long. CDR1 is SGHRS and CDR2 is YFSETQ in the germline V gene. The V and J ends lost 2 bases and 7 bases respectively, with 13 bases between them. CDR3 sequence: CASSFALAWNEQFF. In DNA, the CDR3 is TGCGCCAGCAGCTTTGCGCTAGCGTGGAATGAGCAGTTCTTC.

The V and J genes are TRBV7-9 and TRBJ2-3, with a possible D match to TRBD1 (5 bases). Germline values: CDR1 SEHNR, CDR2 FQNEAQ (reference sequence). The V and J ends lost 3 bases and 4 bases respectively, with 8 bases between them. This CDR3 is built from 13 residues. The CDR3, as DNA: TGTGCCAGCAGCTTTCAGGGTCCAGATACGCAGTATTTT. Encoded protein: CASSFQGPDTQYF.

The V call is TRBV5-6, the J call TRBJ2-7; TRBD1 matches 7 bases. V was pared by 5 bases and J by 5 bases, with 13 bases of the junction left unmatched. Looked up from germline, CDR1 is SGHDT and CDR2 is YYEEEE. The CDR3 sequence is 15 residues long. The CDR3: CASSPGQDLFDEQYF. The CDR3 coding sequence is TGTGCCAGCAGTCCTGGACAGGACCTATTCGACGAGCAGTACTTC. Full variable domain (outside the CDR3, taken from reference TRBV5-6 and TRBJ2-7): DAGVTQSPTHLIKTRGQQVTLRCSPKSGHDTVSWYQQALGQGPQFIFQYYEEEERQRGNFPDRFSGHQFPNYSSELNVNALLLGDSALYLCASSPGQDLFDEQYFGPGTRLTVT.

The rearrangement links TRBV13 to TRBJ2-1, with 8 bases that match TRBD1. CDR1 is PRHDT, CDR2 FYEKMQ, per germline (reference sequence). J gave up 8 bases and V 1 base, and 16 bases lay outside the gene matches. This CDR3 comprises 18 residues. CDR3 DNA sequence: TGTGCCAGCAGCTTAGCCCTCGGACAGGGAACAGGCGGGGATGAGCAGTTCTTC. Protein product: CASSLALGQGTGGDEQFF.

The rearrangement uses TRBV19 and TRBJ1-2; D is perhaps TRBD1 (6 bases). The germline gives CDR1 LNHDA, CDR2 SQIVND (reference sequence). V was pared by 6 bases and J by 2 bases, with 13 bases between. The CDR3 sequence is 14 residues long. The CDR3 nucleotides are TGTGCCAGTAGCTTACAGGGTTCCAACTATGGCTACACCTTC. Amino acid sequence: CASSLQGSNYGYTF.

This clone has just one count. The chain recombines TRBV6-1 with TRBJ2-3; 10 nucleotides align to TRBD1. The CDR3 extends over 14 amino acids. Germline CDR1 and CDR2: MNHNS and SASEGT. After removal of 6 bases from V and 1 base from J, the junction contained 1 base not matched to a gene. The CDR3 DNA reads as TGTGCCAGCAGGGGACAGGGGCGCACAGATACGCAGTATTTT. Translated, it gives CASRGQGRTDTQYF.

V is TRBV5-4 and J is TRBJ1-1, with 7 bases fitting TRBD1. Germline-derived CDR1 and CDR2 are SGHNT and YYREEE (reference sequence). V lost 4 bases and J lost 3; bases outside the gene matches: 6. This CDR3 comprises 14 residues. The CDR3 bases are TGTGCCAGCAGCCCAGGGGGTGGGTACACTGAAGCTTTCTTT. It is translated as CASSPGGGYTEAFF.

V gene TRBV5-1 combines with J gene TRBJ2-7; TRBD1 matches at 7 bases. The CDR3 is 14 residues long. Germline assignment: CDR1 SGHRS and CDR2 YFSETQ. V shed 4 bases, J shed 3 bases, and the junction held 7 bases outside the gene matches. The DNA for the CDR3 is TGCGCCAGCAGCCAGACCGGGGACAGCTACGAGCAGTACTTC. This codes for CASSQTGDSYEQYF.

The chain links TRBV11-2 to TRBJ1-2; D is perhaps TRBD1 (5 bases). The germline V gene encodes CDR1 SGHAT and CDR2 FQNNGV. V was cut by 5 bases and J by 5 bases, with 21 bases left in between. CDR3 length equals 16 residues. This chain's CDR3 is CASSLAGVGSTYGYTF. CDR3 bases: TGTGCCAGCAGCCTTGCGGGGGTAGGGAGTACATATGGCTACACCTTC.

This clone has just one count. This sequence joins TRBV5-1 and TRBJ1-5, with D perhaps matching TRBD1 (6 bases). Trimming pared 0 bases from V and 0 bases from J, leaving 7 bases between. The CDR3 spans 15 residues. The germline CDR1 and CDR2 sequences are SGHRS and YFSETQ. The CDR3, as DNA: TGCGCCAGCAGCTTGGAGGGACATAGCAATCAGCCCCAGCATTTT. Its protein product is CASSLEGHSNQPQHF.

The chain uses TRBV7-9 and TRBJ1-1; D not certain. V dropped 5 bases and J dropped 2 bases, with 9 bases sitting between them. The CDR3 is 13 residues long. CDR1 SEHNR and CDR2 FQNEAQ come from the germline V gene (reference sequence). CDR3 protein: CASSPGINTEAFF. CDR3 bases: TGTGCCAGCAGCCCAGGCATAAACACTGAAGCTTTCTTT.

Turning to this clone: The same CDR3 is also encoded by other DNA sequences in this sample. V usage is TRBV6-5 and J usage is TRBJ2-5, with TRBD2 matching over 11 bases. Germline CDR1 MNHEY, CDR2 SVGAGI. This CDR3 spans 15 amino acids. The V and J ends lost 6 bases and 1 base, in that order; junction bases with no gene match: 4. The CDR3 DNA reads TGTGCCAGCAGCCGAGGACTAGCGGGCCAAGAGACCCAGTACTTC. Amino acid sequence: CASSRGLAGQETQYF.

The rearrangement joins TRBV15 to TRBJ1-1, with D possibly matching TRBD1 (5 bases). The CDR3 has 14 residues. The germline CDR1 and CDR2 sequences are LNHNV and YYDKDF (reference sequence). V lost 5 bases and J lost 7, with 17 bases in between. As DNA, the CDR3 is TGTGCCACCAGCGGGGGGGGGAGTCTCAATGAAGCTTTCTTT. This gives the protein CATSGGGSLNEAFF.

This chain connects TRBV7-8 to TRBJ1-1, with 9 nucleotides matching TRBD1. Per the germline V gene, CDR1 is SGHVS and CDR2 is FQNEAQ. The CDR3 runs 16 residues. Trimming removed 5 bases from V and 5 bases from J; junction bases left unmatched: 12. DNA of the CDR3: TGTGCCAGCAGCCCCGGGACAGGGATAAGAAGAACTGAAGCTTTCTTT. This encodes CASSPGTGIRRTEAFF. The full variable domain, with the rest looked up from reference TRBV7-8 and TRBJ1-1, is GAGVSQSPRYKVAKRGQDVALRCDPISGHVSLFWYQQALGQGPEFLTYFQNEAQLDKSGLPSDRFFAERPEGSVSTLKIQRTQQEDSAVYLCASSPGTGIRRTEAFFGQGTRLTVV.

The chain joins TRBV30 to TRBJ1-2, with D perhaps TRBD1 (6 bases). The germline CDR1 and CDR2 sequences are GTSNPN and SVGIG (reference sequence). The CDR3 extends over 14 amino acids. Trimming took off 0 bases at V and 7 bases at J, with 15 bases between the two ends. This CDR3 is CAWSVLQGLVGYTF. The CDR3 bases are TGTGCCTGGAGTGTACTGCAGGGGCTGGTTGGCTACACCTTC. Combining the CDR3 with reference TRBV30 and TRBJ1-2 gives the whole variable domain SQTIHQWPATLVQPVGSPLSLECTVEGTSNPNLYWYRQAAGRGLQLLFYSVGIGQISSEVPQNLSASRPQDRQFILSSKKLLLSDSGFYLCAWSVLQGLVGYTFGSGTRLTVV.

The rearrangement joins TRBV5-4 to TRBJ2-1; TRBD2 matches 7 bases. The V gene end was trimmed by 7 bases and the J gene end by 7 bases; junction bases not matched to a gene: 11. CDR1 and CDR2 (germline): SGHNT, YYREEE (reference sequence). CDR3 length equals 14 residues. The CDR3, as DNA: TGTGCCAGCTTCCATCCCGACGGGGGGAATGAGCAGTTCTTC. It translates to CASFHPDGGNEQFF.

In DNA, the CDR3 is TGTGCCAGCAGCTACGGACAGAGCTCCTACGAGCAGTACTTC. It codes for CASSYGQSSYEQYF. The V call is TRBV13, the J call TRBJ2-7, with D possibly being TRBD1 (6 bases). Trimming took 4 bases from V and 0 from J, leaving 10 bases between them. Germline V lookup: CDR1 PRHDT, CDR2 FYEKMQ (reference sequence). The CDR3 has 14 amino acids.

The chain employs TRBV18 and TRBJ1-1, with 10 nucleotides matching TRBD1. Germline CDR1 and CDR2: KGHSH and LQKENI. The CDR3 covers 13 residues. The V gene end was trimmed by 3 bases and the J gene end by 5 bases; junction bases not matched to a gene: 0. The chain's CDR3 is CASSPGQGTEAFF. CDR3 DNA: TGTGCCAGCTCACCGGGACAGGGGACTGAAGCTTTCTTT.

The V gene is TRBV5-6, the J gene TRBJ1-1; D is uncertain. The length of the CDR3 is 12 residues. The V end lost 0 bases, the J end lost 6 bases, and 6 bases lay between the germline ends. The V gene's germline CDR1 is SGHDT and CDR2 YYEEEE. The CDR3 spells CASSLVTAEAFF. In nucleotides, the CDR3 is TGTGCCAGCAGCTTGGTAACGGCTGAAGCTTTCTTT.

V gene TRBV11-3 combines with J gene TRBJ1-2, with D uncertain. Trimming took 5 bases from V and 8 from J, leaving 18 bases between them. The CDR3 runs to 14 residues. CDR1 is SGHNT, CDR2 YENEEA, per germline. This chain's CDR3 is CASSPRTSREGYTF. The CDR3 bases are TGTGCCAGCAGCCCCCGGACCAGCCGGGAGGGCTACACCTTC. The full variable domain, in which reference TRBV11-3 and TRBJ1-2 provide the parts outside the CDR3, is EAGVVQSPRYKIIEKKQPVAFWCNPISGHNTLYWYLQNLGQGPELLIRYENEEAVDDSQLPKDRFSAERLKGVDSTLKIQPAELGDSAVYLCASSPRTSREGYTFGSGTRLTVV.

The chain carries TRBV29-1 and TRBJ2-1; D gene unclear. V was pared by 0 bases and J by 8 bases, with 11 bases between. The CDR3 loop spans 13 amino acids. Germline CDR1 is SQVTM and CDR2 is ANQGSEA. CDR3 sequence (DNA): TGCAGCGTTGAAGACGAGCGTTTGGATGAGCAGTTCTTC. It translates to CSVEDERLDEQFF.